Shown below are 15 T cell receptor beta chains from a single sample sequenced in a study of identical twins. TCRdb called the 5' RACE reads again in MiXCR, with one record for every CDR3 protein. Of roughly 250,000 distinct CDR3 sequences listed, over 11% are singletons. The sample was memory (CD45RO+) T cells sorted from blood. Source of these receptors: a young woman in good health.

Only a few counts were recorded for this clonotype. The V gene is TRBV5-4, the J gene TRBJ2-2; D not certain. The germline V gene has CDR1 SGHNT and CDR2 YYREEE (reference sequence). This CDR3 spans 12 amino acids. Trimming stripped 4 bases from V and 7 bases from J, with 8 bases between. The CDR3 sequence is CASSDILGELFF. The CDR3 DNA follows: TGTGCCAGCAGCGACATACTCGGGGAGCTGTTTTTT.

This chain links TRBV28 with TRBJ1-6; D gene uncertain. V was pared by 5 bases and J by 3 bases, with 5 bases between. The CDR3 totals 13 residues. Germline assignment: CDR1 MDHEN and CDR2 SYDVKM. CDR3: CASSADYNSPLHF. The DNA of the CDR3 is TGTGCCAGCAGTGCAGACTATAATTCACCCCTCCACTTT. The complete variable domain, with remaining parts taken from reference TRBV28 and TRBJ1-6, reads DVKVTQSSRYLVKRTGEKVFLECVQDMDHENMFWYRQDPGLGLRLIYFSYDVKMKEKGDIPEGYSVSREKKERFSLILESASTNQTSMYLCASSADYNSPLHFGNGTRLTVT.

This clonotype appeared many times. CDR3 nucleotide sequence: TGCAGTGCTAGCGCGCTAACCTACGAGCAGTACTTC. It is translated as CSASALTYEQYF. The chain recombines TRBV20-1 with TRBJ2-7; D is unclear. Germline CDR1 is DFQATT and CDR2 is SNEGSKA (reference sequence). This CDR3 is 12 amino acids long. V was pared by 3 bases and J by 2 bases, with 8 bases between.

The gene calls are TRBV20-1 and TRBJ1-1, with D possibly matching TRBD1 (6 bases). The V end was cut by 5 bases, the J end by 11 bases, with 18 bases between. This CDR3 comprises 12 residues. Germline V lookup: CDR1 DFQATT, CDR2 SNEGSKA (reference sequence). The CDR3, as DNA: TGCAGTGCTTTTCAGAGTCCACAGGGCGCTTTCTTT. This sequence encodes CSAFQSPQGAFF.

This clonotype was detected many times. CDR3 in DNA: TGCGCCAGCAGCTTAGCGGGAAAAGGGGGAATCTACGAGCAGTACTTC. Protein sequence: CASSLAGKGGIYEQYF. The chain uses TRBV5-1 and TRBJ2-7; maybe TRBD2 (7 bases). This CDR3 is 16 amino acids long. The V end lost 2 bases, the J end lost 3 bases, and 18 bases lay between the germline ends. The germline V gene encodes CDR1 SGHRS and CDR2 YFSETQ.

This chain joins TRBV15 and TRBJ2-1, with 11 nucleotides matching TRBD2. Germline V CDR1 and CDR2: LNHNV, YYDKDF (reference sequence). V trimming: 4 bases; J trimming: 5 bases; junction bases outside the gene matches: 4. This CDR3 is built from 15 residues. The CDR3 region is CATSTGTSGHNEQFF. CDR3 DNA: TGTGCCACCAGCACCGGGACTAGCGGCCACAATGAGCAGTTCTTC.

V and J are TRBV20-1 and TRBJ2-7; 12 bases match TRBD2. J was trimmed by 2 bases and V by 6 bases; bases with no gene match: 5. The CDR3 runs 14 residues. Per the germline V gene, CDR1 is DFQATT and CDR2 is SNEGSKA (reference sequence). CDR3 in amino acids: CSAPWTSGTYEQYF. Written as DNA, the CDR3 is TGCAGTGCCCCCTGGACTAGCGGGACCTACGAGCAGTACTTC.

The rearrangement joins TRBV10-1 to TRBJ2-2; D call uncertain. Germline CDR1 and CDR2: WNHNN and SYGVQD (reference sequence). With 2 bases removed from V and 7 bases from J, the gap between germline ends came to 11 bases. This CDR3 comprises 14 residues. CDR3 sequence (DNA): TGCGCCAGCAGTGAGATTCCAGACGGCGGGGAGCTGTTTTTT. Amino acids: CASSEIPDGGELFF.

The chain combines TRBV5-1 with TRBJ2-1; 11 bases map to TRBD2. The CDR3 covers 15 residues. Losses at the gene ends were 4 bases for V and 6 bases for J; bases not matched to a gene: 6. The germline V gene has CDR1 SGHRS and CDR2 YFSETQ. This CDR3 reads CASSILLAGANEQFF. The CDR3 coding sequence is TGCGCCAGCAGCATTTTACTAGCGGGAGCCAATGAGCAGTTCTTC.

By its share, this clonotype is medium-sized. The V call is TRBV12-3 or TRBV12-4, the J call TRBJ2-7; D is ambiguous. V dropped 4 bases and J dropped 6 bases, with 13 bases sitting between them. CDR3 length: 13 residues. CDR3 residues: CASSSPGLPEQYF. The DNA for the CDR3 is TGTGCCAGCAGTTCCCCAGGTCTACCCGAGCAGTACTTC.

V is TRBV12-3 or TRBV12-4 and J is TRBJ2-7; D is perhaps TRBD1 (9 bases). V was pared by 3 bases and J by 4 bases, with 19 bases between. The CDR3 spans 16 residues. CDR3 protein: CASSFSGDRAGYEQYF. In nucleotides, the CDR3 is TGTGCCAGCAGTTTTAGCGGGGACAGGGCTGGATACGAGCAGTACTTC.

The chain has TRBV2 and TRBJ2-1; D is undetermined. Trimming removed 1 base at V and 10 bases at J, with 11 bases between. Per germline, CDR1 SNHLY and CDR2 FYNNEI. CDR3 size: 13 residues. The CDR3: CASSEGRGGEQFF. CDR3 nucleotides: TGTGCCAGCAGTGAAGGTCGCGGTGGAGAGCAGTTCTTC.

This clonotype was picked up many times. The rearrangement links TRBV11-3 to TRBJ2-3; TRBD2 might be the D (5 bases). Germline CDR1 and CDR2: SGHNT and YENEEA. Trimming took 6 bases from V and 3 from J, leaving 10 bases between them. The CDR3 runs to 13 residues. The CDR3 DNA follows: TGTGCCAGCAGACTAACTAGGACAGATACGCAGTATTTT. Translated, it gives CASRLTRTDTQYF.

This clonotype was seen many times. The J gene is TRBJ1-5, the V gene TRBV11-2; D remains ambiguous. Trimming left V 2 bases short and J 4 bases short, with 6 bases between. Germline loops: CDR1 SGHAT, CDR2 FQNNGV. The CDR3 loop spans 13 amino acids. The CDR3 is CASSLKGNQPQHF. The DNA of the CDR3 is TGTGCCAGCAGCTTAAAAGGGAATCAGCCCCAGCATTTT.

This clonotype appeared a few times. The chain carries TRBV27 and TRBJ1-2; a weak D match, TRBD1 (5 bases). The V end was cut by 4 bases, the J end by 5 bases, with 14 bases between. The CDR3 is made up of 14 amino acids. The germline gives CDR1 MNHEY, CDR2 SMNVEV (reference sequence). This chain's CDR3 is CASSSEPRVYGYTF. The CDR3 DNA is TGTGCCAGCAGTTCAGAACCCAGGGTGTATGGCTACACCTTC.